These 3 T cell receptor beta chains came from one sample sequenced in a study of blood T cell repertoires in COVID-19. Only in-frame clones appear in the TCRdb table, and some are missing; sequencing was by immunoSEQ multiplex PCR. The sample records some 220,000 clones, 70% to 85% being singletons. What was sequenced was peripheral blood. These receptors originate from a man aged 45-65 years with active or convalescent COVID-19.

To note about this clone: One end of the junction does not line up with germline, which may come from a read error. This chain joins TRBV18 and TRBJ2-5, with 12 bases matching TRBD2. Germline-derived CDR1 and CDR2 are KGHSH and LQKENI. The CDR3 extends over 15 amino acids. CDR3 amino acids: CASSPLAGGGETQYF. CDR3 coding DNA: TGTGCCAGCTCGCCACTAGCGGGAGGAGGAGAGACCCAGTACTTC.

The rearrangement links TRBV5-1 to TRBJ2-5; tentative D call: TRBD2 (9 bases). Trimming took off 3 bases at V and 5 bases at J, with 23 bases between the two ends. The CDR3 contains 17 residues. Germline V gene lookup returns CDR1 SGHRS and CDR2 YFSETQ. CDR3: CASSSPRGRGGDETQYF. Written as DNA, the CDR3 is TGCGCCAGCAGCTCCCCCAGGGGGCGGGGGGGTGACGAGACCCAGTACTTC.

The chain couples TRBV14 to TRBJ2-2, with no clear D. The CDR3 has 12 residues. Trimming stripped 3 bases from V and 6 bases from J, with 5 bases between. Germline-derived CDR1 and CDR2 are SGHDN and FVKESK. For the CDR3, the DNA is TGTGCCAGCAGCCACAGTCCCGGGGAGCTGTTTTTT. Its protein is CASSHSPGELFF.